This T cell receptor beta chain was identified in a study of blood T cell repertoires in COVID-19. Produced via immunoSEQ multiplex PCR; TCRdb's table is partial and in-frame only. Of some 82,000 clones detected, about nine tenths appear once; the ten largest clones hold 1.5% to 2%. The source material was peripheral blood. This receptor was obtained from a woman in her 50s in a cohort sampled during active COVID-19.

The CDR3 spells CASSLPVGSSGNTIYF. DNA of the CDR3: TGTGCCAGCAGCCTCCCCGTGGGGAGCTCTGGAAACACCATATATTTT. The chain carries TRBV3-1 (or the pseudogene TRBV3-2) and TRBJ1-3; no definite D call. CDR3 size: 16 residues. The ends were cut back, 4 bases at V and 0 bases at J, with 13 bases in the middle. Germline CDR1 LGHDT, CDR2 YNNKEL (reference sequence).